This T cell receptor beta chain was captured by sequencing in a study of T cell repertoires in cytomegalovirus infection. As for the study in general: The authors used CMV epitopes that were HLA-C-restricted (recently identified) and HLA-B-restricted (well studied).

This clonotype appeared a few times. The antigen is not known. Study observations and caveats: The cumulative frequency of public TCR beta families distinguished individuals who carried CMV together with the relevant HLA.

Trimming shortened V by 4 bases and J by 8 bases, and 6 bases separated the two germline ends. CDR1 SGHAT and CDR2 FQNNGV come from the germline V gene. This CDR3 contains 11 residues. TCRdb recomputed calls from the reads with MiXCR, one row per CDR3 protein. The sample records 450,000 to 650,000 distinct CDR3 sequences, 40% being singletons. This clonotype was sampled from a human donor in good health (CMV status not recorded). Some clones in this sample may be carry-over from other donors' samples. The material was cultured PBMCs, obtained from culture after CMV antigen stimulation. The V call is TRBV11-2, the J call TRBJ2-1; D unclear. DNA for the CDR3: TGTGCCAGCAGCTCCGTTGATGAGCAGTTCTTC. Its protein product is CASSSVDEQFF.